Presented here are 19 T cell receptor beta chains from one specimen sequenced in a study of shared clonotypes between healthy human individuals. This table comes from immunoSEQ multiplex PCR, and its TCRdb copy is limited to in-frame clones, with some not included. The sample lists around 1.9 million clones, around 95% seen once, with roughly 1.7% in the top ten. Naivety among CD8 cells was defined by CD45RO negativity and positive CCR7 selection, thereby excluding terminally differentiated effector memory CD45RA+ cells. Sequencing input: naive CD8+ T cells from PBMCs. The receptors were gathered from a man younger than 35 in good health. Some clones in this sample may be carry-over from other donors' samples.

This CDR3 is CASSIPTSGPLQETQYF. The CDR3 DNA is TGTGCCAGCAGCATCCCGACTAGCGGACCTCTCCAAGAGACCCAGTACTTC. This chain joins TRBV7-9 and TRBJ2-5; 9 positions match TRBD2. Germline V CDR1 and CDR2: SEHNR, FQNEAQ (reference sequence). CDR3 length: 17 residues. With 5 bases clipped from V and 1 base from J, the junction kept 11 bases outside the gene matches.

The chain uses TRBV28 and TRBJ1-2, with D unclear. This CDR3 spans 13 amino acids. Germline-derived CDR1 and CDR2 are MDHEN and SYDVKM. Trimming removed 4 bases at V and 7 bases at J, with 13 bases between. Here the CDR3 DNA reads TGTGCCAGCAGTTCCCAAGCCCGAGGTGGCTACACCTTC. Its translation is CASSSQARGGYTF.

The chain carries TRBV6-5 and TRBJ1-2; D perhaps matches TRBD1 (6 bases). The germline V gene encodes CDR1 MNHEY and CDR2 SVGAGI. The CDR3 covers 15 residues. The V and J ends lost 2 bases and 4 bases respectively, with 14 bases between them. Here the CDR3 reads CASSYEDGGAYGYTF. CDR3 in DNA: TGTGCCAGCAGTTACGAGGATGGGGGGGCCTATGGCTACACCTTC.

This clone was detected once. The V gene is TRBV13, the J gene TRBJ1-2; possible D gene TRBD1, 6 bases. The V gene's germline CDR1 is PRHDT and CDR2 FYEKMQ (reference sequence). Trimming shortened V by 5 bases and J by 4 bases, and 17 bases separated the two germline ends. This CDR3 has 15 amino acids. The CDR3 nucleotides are TGTGCCAGCAGCCGCGGTACAGGGCCGTCCTATGGCTACACCTTC. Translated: CASSRGTGPSYGYTF. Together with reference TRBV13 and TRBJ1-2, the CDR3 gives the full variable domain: AAGVIQSPRHLIKEKRETATLKCYPIPRHDTVYWYQQGPGQDPQFLISFYEKMQSDKGSIPDRFSAQQFSDYHSELNMSSLELGDSALYFCASSRGTGPSYGYTFGSGTRLTVV.

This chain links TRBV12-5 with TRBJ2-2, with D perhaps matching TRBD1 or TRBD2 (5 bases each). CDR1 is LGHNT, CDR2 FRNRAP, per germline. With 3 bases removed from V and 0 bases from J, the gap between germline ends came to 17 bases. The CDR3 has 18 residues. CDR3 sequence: CASGFSPGALANTGELFF. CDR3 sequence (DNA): TGTGCTAGTGGTTTTTCTCCCGGGGCGTTGGCGAACACCGGGGAGCTGTTTTTT.

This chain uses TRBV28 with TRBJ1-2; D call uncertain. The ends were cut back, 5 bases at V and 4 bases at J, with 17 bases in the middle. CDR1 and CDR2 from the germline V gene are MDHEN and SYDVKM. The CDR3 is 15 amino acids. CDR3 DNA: TGTGCCAGCAGTCCGGTGGAGGCGGATATCTATGGCTACACCTTC. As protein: CASSPVEADIYGYTF.

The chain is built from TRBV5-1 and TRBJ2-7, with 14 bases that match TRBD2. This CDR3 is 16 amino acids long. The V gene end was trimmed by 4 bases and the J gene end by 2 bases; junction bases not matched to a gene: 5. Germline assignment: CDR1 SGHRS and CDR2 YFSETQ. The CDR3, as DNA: TGCGCCAGCAGCCTGGGACTAGCGGGGGCCCCCTACGAGCAGTACTTC. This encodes CASSLGLAGAPYEQYF.

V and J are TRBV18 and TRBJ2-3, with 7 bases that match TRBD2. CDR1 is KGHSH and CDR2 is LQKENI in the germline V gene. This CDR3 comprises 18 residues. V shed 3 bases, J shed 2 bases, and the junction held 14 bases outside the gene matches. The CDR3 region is CASSPSEASGYYTDTQYF. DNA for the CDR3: TGTGCCAGCTCACCGAGCGAGGCTAGCGGATATTACACAGATACGCAGTATTTT.

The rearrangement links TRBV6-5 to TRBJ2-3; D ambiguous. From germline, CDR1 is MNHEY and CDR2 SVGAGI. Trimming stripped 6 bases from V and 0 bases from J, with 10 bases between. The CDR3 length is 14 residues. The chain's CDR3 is CASSFLTSTDTQYF. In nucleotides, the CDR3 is TGTGCCAGCAGCTTCCTTACTAGCACAGATACGCAGTATTTT.

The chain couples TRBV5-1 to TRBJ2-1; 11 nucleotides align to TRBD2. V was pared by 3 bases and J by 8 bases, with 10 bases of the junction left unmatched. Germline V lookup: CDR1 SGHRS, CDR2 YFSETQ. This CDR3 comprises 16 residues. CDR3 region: CASSYSGRALVDEQFF. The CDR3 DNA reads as TGCGCCAGCAGCTATAGCGGGAGGGCCCTCGTGGATGAGCAGTTCTTC.

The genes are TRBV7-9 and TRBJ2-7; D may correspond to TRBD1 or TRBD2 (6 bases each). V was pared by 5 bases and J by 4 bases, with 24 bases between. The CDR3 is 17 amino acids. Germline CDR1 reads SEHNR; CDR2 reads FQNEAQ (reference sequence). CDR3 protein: CASSPPVLGAGRYEQYF. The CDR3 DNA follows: TGTGCCAGCAGCCCCCCTGTTTTGGGGGCAGGGAGGTACGAGCAGTACTTC.

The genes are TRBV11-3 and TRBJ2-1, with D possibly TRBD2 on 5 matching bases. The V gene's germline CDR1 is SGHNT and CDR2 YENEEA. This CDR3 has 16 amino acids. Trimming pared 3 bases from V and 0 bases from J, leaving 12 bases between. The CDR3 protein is CASSFASQSSYNEQFF. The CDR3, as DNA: TGTGCCAGCAGCTTCGCTAGCCAGAGCTCCTACAATGAGCAGTTCTTC.

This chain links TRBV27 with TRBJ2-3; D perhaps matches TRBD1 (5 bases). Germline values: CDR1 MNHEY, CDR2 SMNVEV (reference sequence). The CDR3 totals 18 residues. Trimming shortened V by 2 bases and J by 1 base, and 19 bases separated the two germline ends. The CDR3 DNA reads TGTGCCAGCAGTTTACCGCCCTCTGCAGGGATGGGCACAGATACGCAGTATTTT. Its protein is CASSLPPSAGMGTDTQYF.

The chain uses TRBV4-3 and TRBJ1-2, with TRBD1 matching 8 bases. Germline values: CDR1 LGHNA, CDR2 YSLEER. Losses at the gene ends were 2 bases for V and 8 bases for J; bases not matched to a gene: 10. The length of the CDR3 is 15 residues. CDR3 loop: CASSQPGQGAWGYTF. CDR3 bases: TGCGCCAGCAGCCAACCAGGCCAGGGGGCTTGGGGCTACACCTTC.

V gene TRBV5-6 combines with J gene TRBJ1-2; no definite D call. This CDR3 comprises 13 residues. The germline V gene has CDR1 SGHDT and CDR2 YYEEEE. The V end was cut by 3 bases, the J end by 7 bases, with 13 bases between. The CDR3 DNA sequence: TGTGCCAGCAGCTGGGGTGGCGGCTCTGGCTACACCTTC. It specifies CASSWGGGSGYTF.

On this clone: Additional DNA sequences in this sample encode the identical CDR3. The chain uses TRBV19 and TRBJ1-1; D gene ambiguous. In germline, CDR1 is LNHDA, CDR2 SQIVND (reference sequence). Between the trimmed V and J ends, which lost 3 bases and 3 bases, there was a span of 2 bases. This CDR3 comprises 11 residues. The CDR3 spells CASSIHTEAFF. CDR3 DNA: TGTGCCAGTAGTATTCACACTGAAGCTTTCTTT.

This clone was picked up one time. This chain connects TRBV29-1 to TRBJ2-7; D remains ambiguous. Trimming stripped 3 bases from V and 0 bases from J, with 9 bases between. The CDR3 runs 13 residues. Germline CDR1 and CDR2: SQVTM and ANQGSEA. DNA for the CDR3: TGCAGCGTTGACAGGTCAGGCTCCTACGAGCAGTACTTC. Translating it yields CSVDRSGSYEQYF.

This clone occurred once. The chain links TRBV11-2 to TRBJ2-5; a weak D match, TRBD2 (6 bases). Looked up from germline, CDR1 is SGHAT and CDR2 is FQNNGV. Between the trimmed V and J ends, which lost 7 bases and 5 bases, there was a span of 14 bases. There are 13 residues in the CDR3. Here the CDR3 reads CASNMGGRETQYF. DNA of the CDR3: TGTGCCAGCAATATGGGGGGACGGGAGACCCAGTACTTC.

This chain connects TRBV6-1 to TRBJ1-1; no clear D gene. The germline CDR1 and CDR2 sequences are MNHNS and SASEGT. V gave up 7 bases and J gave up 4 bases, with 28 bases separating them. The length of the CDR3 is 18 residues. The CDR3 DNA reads TGTGCCAGCACTGATCTGACCGGCATACAATACTTCGGCACTGAAGCTTTCTTT. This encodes CASTDLTGIQYFGTEAFF.